The 10 T cell receptor beta chains listed next were all sequenced from one sample in a study of early stage breast cancer tumors. This table comes from immunoSEQ multiplex PCR, and its TCRdb copy is limited to in-frame clones, with some not included. The sample has tens of thousands of clones, roughly two thirds seen once. The sample taken for sequencing was blood. The receptors shown here come from a person aged 45 to 59 with breast cancer.

V usage is TRBV29-1 and J usage is TRBJ2-1; 11 bases agree with TRBD1. There are 14 residues in the CDR3. Per germline, CDR1 SQVTM and CDR2 ANQGSEA. V lost 2 bases, J lost 7 bases, and 4 bases stayed unmatched. The CDR3 nucleotides are TGCAGCGTTGAACTATGGGACAGGGGGAATGAGCAGTTCTTC. It translates to CSVELWDRGNEQFF.

The genes are TRBV5-4 and TRBJ1-2; TRBD1 is a possible D gene (5 bases). Trimming cost V 3 bases and J 7 bases, with 16 bases left between them. This CDR3 region has 14 residues. Germline CDR1 SGHNT, CDR2 YYREEE (reference sequence). The CDR3 bases are TGTGCCAGCAGCTCAATGGACACCCTGGGTGGCTACACCTTC. This sequence encodes CASSSMDTLGGYTF.

This clone turned up a few times. The CDR3 is CASSPGRQYYEQYF. The CDR3 DNA is TGTGCCAGCAGCCCCGGTCGGCAGTACTACGAGCAGTACTTC. This chain joins TRBV7-2 and TRBJ2-7; D is unresolved. Trimming removed 5 bases at V and 3 bases at J, with 14 bases between. This CDR3 comprises 14 residues. The germline CDR1 and CDR2 sequences are SGHTA and FQGNSA.

The genes are TRBV10-3 and TRBJ1-3; D is undetermined. The CDR3 loop spans 14 amino acids. Per the germline V gene, CDR1 is ENHRY and CDR2 is SYGVKD. Between the trimmed V and J ends, which lost 7 bases and 0 bases, there was a span of 10 bases. The CDR3 loop reads CAITEPGSGNTIYF. CDR3 DNA sequence: TGTGCCATCACTGAACCGGGCTCTGGAAACACCATATATTTT.

The chain couples TRBV29-1 to TRBJ2-5, with TRBD2 matching over 8 bases. CDR3 length equals 13 residues. V lost 7 bases, J lost 5 bases, and 9 bases stayed unmatched. Germline V gives CDR1 SQVTM, CDR2 ANQGSEA. In DNA form, the CDR3 reads TGCAGCGACCCACTAGCGGAGGTCGAGACCCAGTACTTC. Translation gives CSDPLAEVETQYF.

The V gene is TRBV7-2, the J gene TRBJ2-2, with D possibly TRBD2 on 6 matching bases. Looked up from germline, CDR1 is SGHTA and CDR2 is FQGNSA. The germline V and J ends were trimmed by 0 bases and 7 bases, with 9 bases remaining between them. The CDR3 has 14 amino acids. The CDR3 sequence is CASSLAPGGGELFF. The CDR3, as DNA: TGTGCCAGCAGCTTAGCACCCGGGGGCGGGGAGCTGTTTTTT.

The chain recombines TRBV6-1 with TRBJ2-5; D unclear. Trimming shortened V by 7 bases and J by 5 bases, and 14 bases separated the two germline ends. The germline V gene encodes CDR1 MNHNS and CDR2 SASEGT. This CDR3 region has 13 residues. The CDR3 DNA sequence: TGTGCCAGCACCAAGCGTGATACTGAGACCCAGTACTTC. Translation gives CASTKRDTETQYF.

The chain uses TRBV10-3 and TRBJ2-3, with 8 bases identical to TRBD1. CDR3 size: 14 residues. The germline V gene encodes CDR1 ENHRY and CDR2 SYGVKD. J lost 2 bases, V lost 7 bases, and 5 bases had no gene match. CDR3 amino acids: CAIKGDRNTDTQYF. CDR3 nucleotide sequence: TGTGCCATCAAGGGGGACAGGAACACAGATACGCAGTATTTT.

V is TRBV29-1 and J is TRBJ1-3, with a weak D call TRBD1 (5 bases). The CDR3 loop spans 13 amino acids. V lost 4 bases, J lost 0 bases, and 7 bases lay in between. Germline V CDR1 and CDR2: SQVTM, ANQGSEA. The CDR3 protein is CSVVGTSGNTIYF. The DNA of the CDR3 is TGCAGCGTTGTGGGGACCTCTGGAAACACCATATATTTT.

The chain has TRBV13 and TRBJ2-5, with 7 bases matching TRBD2. CDR1 is PRHDT and CDR2 is FYEKMQ in the germline V gene (reference sequence). V lost 2 bases and J lost 5; bases outside the gene matches: 5. The CDR3 contains 14 residues. CDR3 sequence (DNA): TGTGCCAGCAGCTTACGGCGGGAGAGGGAGACCCAGTACTTC. Translated: CASSLRRERETQYF.